What follows are 21 T cell receptor beta chains derived from one specimen sequenced in a study of T cells after yellow fever vaccination. TCRdb processed the 5' RACE reads anew with MiXCR; each CDR3 protein has one entry. The data show 300,000 or so distinct CDR3 sequences, around 7% seen once. This specimen was PBMCs, taken about 49 days after the first yellow fever vaccination. These receptor sequences come from a man aged 18-30 years who received the YFV17D yellow fever vaccine.

The chain uses TRBV6-2 or TRBV6-3 and TRBJ2-7; TRBD2 agrees at 7 bases. Germline V lookup: CDR1 MNHEY, CDR2 SVGEGT. The CDR3 length is 14 residues. J gave up 3 bases and V 6 bases, and 8 bases lay outside the gene matches. The CDR3 region is CASSQPRDYYEQYF. The DNA of the CDR3 is TGTGCCAGCAGCCAACCTCGGGACTACTACGAGCAGTACTTC.

This chain uses TRBV7-2 with TRBJ1-5; D may be TRBD1 (5 bases). The V gene's germline CDR1 is SGHTA and CDR2 FQGNSA. V was cut by 8 bases and J by 5 bases, with 13 bases left in between. This CDR3 comprises 13 residues. This chain's CDR3 is CASLYGADQPQHF. Written as DNA, the CDR3 is TGTGCCAGCTTATACGGGGCGGATCAGCCCCAGCATTTT.

This chain connects TRBV5-8 to TRBJ1-5, with D unresolved. This CDR3 is built from 16 residues. V dropped 4 bases and J dropped 5 bases, with 19 bases sitting between them. The germline V gene has CDR1 SGHTS and CDR2 YDEGEE. CDR3 nucleotides: TGTGCCAGCAGCCCCTGGATGGGAGGCCGGGATCAGCCCCAGCATTTT. Translation: CASSPWMGGRDQPQHF.

J is TRBJ2-1 and V is TRBV3-1; perhaps D is TRBD1 or TRBD2 (5 bases each). V was clipped by 5 bases and J by 0 bases, with 11 bases between them. Germline V gives CDR1 LGHDT, CDR2 YNNKEL (reference sequence). This CDR3 comprises 15 residues. DNA for the CDR3: TGTGCCAGCAGCGGGACGGCTAGCTCCTACAATGAGCAGTTCTTC. Translated, it gives CASSGTASSYNEQFF.

This clonotype was seen a few times. The chain employs TRBV4-2 and TRBJ2-7; the D is unclear. Germline lookup yields CDR1 LGHNA and CDR2 YNFKEQ. Trimming took off 6 bases at V and 5 bases at J, with 17 bases between the two ends. The CDR3 totals 14 residues. The CDR3: CASSPLSPFHEQYF. The CDR3 nucleotides are TGTGCCAGCAGTCCCCTCTCTCCCTTCCACGAGCAGTACTTC.

This clonotype turned up a few times. This chain links TRBV11-2 with TRBJ2-5; 8 nucleotides agree with TRBD2. Germline assignment: CDR1 SGHAT and CDR2 FQNNGV. V lost 4 bases to trimming and J lost 4 bases; unmatched junction nucleotides: 5. The CDR3 spans 14 residues. CDR3 loop: CASSYRGGPETQYF. The CDR3 DNA follows: TGTGCCAGCAGCTACCGGGGGGGCCCAGAGACCCAGTACTTC.

This clonotype was seen ten or more times. One junction end does not reproduce the germline sequence, and a read error may be involved. This chain connects TRBV7-2 to TRBJ2-1; D is possibly TRBD1 (6 bases). The CDR3 loop spans 13 amino acids. The germline V gene encodes CDR1 SGHTA and CDR2 FQGNSA. In DNA, the CDR3 is TGTGCCAGCAGCCCCCCCATCGGACAGCTACCGCTCTTC. Translating it yields CASSPPIGQLPLF.

The V and J genes are TRBV29-1 and TRBJ1-1; D is unclear. The CDR3 has 12 residues. Germline-derived CDR1 and CDR2 are SQVTM and ANQGSEA. V lost 4 bases and J lost 8, with 14 bases in between. The CDR3 nucleotides are TGCAGCGTTGGGTGGGGATTGGGAGAAGCTTTCTTT. This sequence encodes CSVGWGLGEAFF.

This clonotype was seen more than once but under ten times. The chain combines TRBV5-1 with TRBJ1-1; the D gene is possibly TRBD1 (5 bases). V shed 3 bases and J shed 1 base, with 13 bases lying between them. Germline values: CDR1 SGHRS, CDR2 YFSETQ. The CDR3 loop spans 15 amino acids. CDR3 DNA sequence: TGCGCCAGCAGCTGGGGGGGGACGGGGAACACTGAAGCTTTCTTT. This gives the protein CASSWGGTGNTEAFF.

At least ten counts were recorded for this clonotype. V gene TRBV20-1 combines with J gene TRBJ2-7; no clear D. The CDR3 sequence is 12 residues long. CDR1 and CDR2 from the germline V gene are DFQATT and SNEGSKA (reference sequence). V shed 3 bases and J shed 0 bases, with 6 bases lying between them. The CDR3 sequence: CSASPTSYEQYF. The CDR3 DNA reads as TGCAGTGCTAGTCCTACCTCCTACGAGCAGTACTTC.

Ten or more counts support this clonotype. This chain connects TRBV6-2 or TRBV6-3 to TRBJ2-7; D possibly corresponds to TRBD2 (6 bases). Deletions cut 1 base from V and 3 bases from J, with 13 bases between. CDR1 is MNHEY, CDR2 SVGEGT, per germline. This CDR3 contains 15 residues. This CDR3 reads CASSYLAGRGYEQYV. The CDR3 coding sequence is TGTGCCAGCAGTTACTTGGCGGGGCGAGGCTACGAGCAGTACGTC.

This clonotype has more than one count but fewer than ten. In DNA form, the CDR3 reads TGTGCCAGCAGTTTTGGCAGATCCAACACTGAAGCTTTCTTT. Its translation: CASSFGRSNTEAFF. V is TRBV6-5 and J is TRBJ1-1; D not certain. Trimming cost V 4 bases and J 2 bases, with 11 bases left between them. The CDR3 has 14 residues. Germline CDR1 MNHEY, CDR2 SVGAGI.

The genes are TRBV7-8 and TRBJ1-1; D may be TRBD1 (5 bases). The CDR3 has 16 amino acids. The V end lost 1 base, the J end lost 4 bases, and 16 bases lay between the germline ends. Looked up from germline, CDR1 is SGHVS and CDR2 is FQNEAQ. For the CDR3, the DNA is TGTGCCAGCAGCTTAGTCGGGACCAGGGCGTCCACTGAAGCTTTCTTT. Its protein product is CASSLVGTRASTEAFF. The whole variable domain, filled in from reference TRBV7-8 and TRBJ1-1, reads GAGVSQSPRYKVAKRGQDVALRCDPISGHVSLFWYQQALGQGPEFLTYFQNEAQLDKSGLPSDRFFAERPEGSVSTLKIQRTQQEDSAVYLCASSLVGTRASTEAFFGQGTRLTVV.

The chain combines TRBV4-2 with TRBJ2-1; 10 bases agree with TRBD2. The germline CDR1 and CDR2 sequences are LGHNA and YNFKEQ. The CDR3 loop spans 17 amino acids. V shed 0 bases and J 6 bases; nucleotides not matched to a gene: 8. The CDR3 nucleotides read TGTGCCAGCAGCCAAGATAGGACGGCTAGCGGGGGCAATGAGCAGTTCTTC. It translates to CASSQDRTASGGNEQFF.

This clonotype was found a few times. V usage is TRBV7-6 and J usage is TRBJ2-2; TRBD2 agrees at 15 bases. V dropped 5 bases and J dropped 2; count of bases not matched to a gene: 6. CDR3 length equals 18 residues. Germline V CDR1 and CDR2: SGHVS, FNYEAQ. The CDR3 loop is CASSAWTSGGANTGELFF. For the CDR3, the DNA is TGTGCCAGCAGCGCCTGGACTAGCGGGGGGGCAAACACCGGGGAGCTGTTTTTT.

The chain uses TRBV27 and TRBJ2-7; 7 positions match TRBD1. From germline, CDR1 is MNHEY and CDR2 SMNVEV (reference sequence). V was clipped by 5 bases and J by 2 bases; unmatched bases: 3. This CDR3 is built from 13 residues. The CDR3 is CASSPTGTYEQYF. CDR3 coding DNA: TGTGCCAGCAGTCCGACAGGGACCTACGAGCAGTACTTC.

The gene calls are TRBV6-1 and TRBJ2-7, with 8 positions matching TRBD2. In germline, CDR1 is MNHNS, CDR2 SASEGT. The CDR3 runs 15 residues. The trim removed 7 bases at V and 5 bases at J, leaving 13 bases unmatched. The CDR3 nucleotides are TGTGCCAGCACATTCGGGGGACTAGGCGTTAACGAGCAGTACTTC. This codes for CASTFGGLGVNEQYF.

The gene calls are TRBV7-3 and TRBJ2-6, with D hard to call. V was cut by 6 bases and J by 6 bases, with 6 bases left in between. Per the germline V gene, CDR1 is SGHTA and CDR2 is FQGTGA. The CDR3 loop spans 12 amino acids. Written as DNA, the CDR3 is TGTGCCAGCAGGGGTATGGCCAACGTCCTGACTTTC. Amino acids: CASRGMANVLTF.

This clonotype was picked up a small number of times. The chain couples TRBV6-2 or TRBV6-3 to TRBJ2-1, with TRBD2 as a possible D gene (5 bases). The CDR3 has 13 amino acids. V was cut by 7 bases and J by 2 bases, with 9 bases left in between. CDR1 and CDR2 from the germline V gene are MNHEY and SVGEGT. CDR3 sequence (DNA): TGTGCCAGCACACTAGGAACCTACAATGAGCAGTTCTTC. Its protein is CASTLGTYNEQFF.

This clonotype occurred a few times. This rearrangement joins TRBV7-6 to TRBJ1-1, with D possibly TRBD1 on 6 matching bases. Germline V gene data show CDR1 as SGHVS and CDR2 as FNYEAQ. V lost 2 bases to trimming and J lost 5 bases, with 15 bases between them. This CDR3 has 15 amino acids. CDR3 bases: TGTGCCAGCAGCTTACGACAGGACGCGAGGACTGAAGCTTTCTTT. Translating it yields CASSLRQDARTEAFF.

There are many counts of this clonotype. The chain joins TRBV25-1 to TRBJ2-7; D call uncertain. V was trimmed by 2 bases and J by 2 bases, leaving 10 bases between them. CDR3 length: 14 amino acids. The V gene's germline CDR1 is MGHDK and CDR2 SYGVNS. CDR3 in DNA: TGTGCCAGCAGTGAACGGGTCCCACCCTACGAGCAGTACTTC. This encodes CASSERVPPYEQYF.